This entry is about one T cell receptor (beta chain). No antigen is known for it. A much bigger clone sits one base away, suggesting this may be a read error. These data belong to a study of early T cells in non-severe SARS-CoV-2 infection. About the research overall: Sequencing of unsorted whole blood was done on bulk RNA, leaving chains unpaired.

The CDR3 consists of 13 residues. V dropped 4 bases and J dropped 6 bases, with 12 bases sitting between them. Per the germline V gene, CDR1 is GTSNPN and CDR2 is SVGIG (reference sequence). Broader study findings: VDJdb matching skewed toward anti-spike CD8 responses, missing private and CD4 specificities.

The TCR library protocol was used to attach unique molecular identifiers. These identifiers were attached to individual cDNA molecules. TCRdb reprocessed the 5' RACE reads via MiXCR and lists one record per CDR3 protein. In the table there are tens of thousands of distinct CDR3 sequences, approximately 4.2% of which are singletons. This TCR came from an adult who was a healthcare worker with PCR-confirmed SARS-CoV-2 infection or an uninfected control (not recorded which). The chain joins TRBV30 to TRBJ2-2; D is possibly TRBD1 or TRBD2 (5 bases each). Source material: whole blood. The CDR3 DNA follows: TGTGCCTGGATCGCCCAGGGACCCGGGGAGCTGTTTTTT. It is translated as CAWIAQGPGELFF.